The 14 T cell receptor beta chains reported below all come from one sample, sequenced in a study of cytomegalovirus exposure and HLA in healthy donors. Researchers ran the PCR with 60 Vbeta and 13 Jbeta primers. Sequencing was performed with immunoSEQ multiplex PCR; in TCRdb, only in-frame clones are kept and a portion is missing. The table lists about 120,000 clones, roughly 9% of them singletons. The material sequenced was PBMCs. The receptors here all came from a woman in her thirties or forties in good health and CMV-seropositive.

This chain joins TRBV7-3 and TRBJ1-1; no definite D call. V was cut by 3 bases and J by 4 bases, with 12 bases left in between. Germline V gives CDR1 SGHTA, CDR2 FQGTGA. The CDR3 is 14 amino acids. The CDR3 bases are TGTGCCAGCAGCTTCAGTGGGAGCGGCACTGAAGCTTTCTTT. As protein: CASSFSGSGTEAFF.

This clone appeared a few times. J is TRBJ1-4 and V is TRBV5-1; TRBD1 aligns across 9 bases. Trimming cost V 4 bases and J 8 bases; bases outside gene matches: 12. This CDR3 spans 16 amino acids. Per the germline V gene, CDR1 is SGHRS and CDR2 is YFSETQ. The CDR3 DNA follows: TGCGCCAGCAGCCCAACCACAGGGGGCGTAGGGGAAAAACTGTTTTTT. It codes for CASSPTTGGVGEKLFF.

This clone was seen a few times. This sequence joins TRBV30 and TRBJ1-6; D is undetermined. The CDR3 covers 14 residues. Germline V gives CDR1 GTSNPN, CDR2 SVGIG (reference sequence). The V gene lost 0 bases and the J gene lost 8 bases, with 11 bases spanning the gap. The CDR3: CAWSVAGSDSPLHF. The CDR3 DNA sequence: TGTGCCTGGAGTGTAGCGGGGAGTGATTCACCCCTCCACTTT.

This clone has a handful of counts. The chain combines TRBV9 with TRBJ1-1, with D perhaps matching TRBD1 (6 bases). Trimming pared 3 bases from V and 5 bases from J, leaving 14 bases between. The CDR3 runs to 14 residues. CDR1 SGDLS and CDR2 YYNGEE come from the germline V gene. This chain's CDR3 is CASSARGTGTEAFF. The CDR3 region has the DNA TGTGCCAGCAGCGCCAGGGGTACGGGAACTGAAGCTTTCTTT.

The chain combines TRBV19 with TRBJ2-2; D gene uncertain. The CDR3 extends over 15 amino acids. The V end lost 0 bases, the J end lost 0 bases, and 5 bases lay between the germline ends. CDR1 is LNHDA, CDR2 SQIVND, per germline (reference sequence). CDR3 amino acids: CASSIDGANTGELFF. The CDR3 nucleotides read TGTGCCAGTAGTATAGACGGAGCGAACACCGGGGAGCTGTTTTTT.

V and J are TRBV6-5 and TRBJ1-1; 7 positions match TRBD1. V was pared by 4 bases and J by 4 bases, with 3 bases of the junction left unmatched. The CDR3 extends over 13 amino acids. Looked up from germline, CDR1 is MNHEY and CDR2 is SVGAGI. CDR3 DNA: TGTGCCAGCAGTTCAGGGGGTAGCACTGAAGCTTTCTTT. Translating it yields CASSSGGSTEAFF.

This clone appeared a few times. The CDR3 coding sequence is TGTGCCAGCAGGTCACAGTCCTATGGCTACACCTTC. Its translation: CASRSQSYGYTF. The chain combines TRBV5-4 with TRBJ1-2; D unclear. V was shortened by 5 bases and J by 4 bases, with 9 bases between the two germline ends. This CDR3 is 12 amino acids long. From germline, CDR1 is SGHNT and CDR2 YYREEE (reference sequence). Based on the CDR3 plus reference TRBV5-4 and TRBJ1-2, the full variable domain is ETGVTQSPTHLIKTRGQQVTLRCSSQSGHNTVSWYQQALGQGPQFIFQYYREEENGRGNFPPRFSGLQFPNYSSELNVNALELDDSALYLCASRSQSYGYTFGSGTRLTVV.

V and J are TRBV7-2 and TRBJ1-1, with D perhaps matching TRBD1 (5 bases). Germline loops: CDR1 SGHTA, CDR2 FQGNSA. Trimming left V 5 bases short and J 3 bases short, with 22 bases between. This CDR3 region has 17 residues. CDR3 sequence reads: CASSTRQRAPRDTEAFF. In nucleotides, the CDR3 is TGTGCCAGCAGCACAAGACAGCGGGCCCCTAGGGACACTGAAGCTTTCTTT.

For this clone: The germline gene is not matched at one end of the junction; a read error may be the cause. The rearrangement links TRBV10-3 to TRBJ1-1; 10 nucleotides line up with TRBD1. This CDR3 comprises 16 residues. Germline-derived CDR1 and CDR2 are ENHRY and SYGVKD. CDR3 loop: CAISGQGAIGNTGAFF. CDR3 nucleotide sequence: TGTGCCATCAGTGGACAGGGGGCGATCGGGAACACTGGAGCTTTCTTT.

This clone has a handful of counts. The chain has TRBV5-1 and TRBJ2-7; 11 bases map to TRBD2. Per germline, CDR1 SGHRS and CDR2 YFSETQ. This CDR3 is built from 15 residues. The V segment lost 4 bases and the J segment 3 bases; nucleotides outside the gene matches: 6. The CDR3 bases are TGCGCCAGCAGCCGAACCGGGACTAGCGGCTACGAGCAGTACTTC. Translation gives CASSRTGTSGYEQYF.

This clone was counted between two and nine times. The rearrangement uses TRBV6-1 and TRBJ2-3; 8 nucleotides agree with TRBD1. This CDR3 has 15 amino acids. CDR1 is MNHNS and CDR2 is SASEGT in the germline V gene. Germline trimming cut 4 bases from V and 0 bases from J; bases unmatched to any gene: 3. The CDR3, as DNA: TGTGCCAGCAGTGGTGGGACAGGCAGCACAGATACGCAGTATTTT. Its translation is CASSGGTGSTDTQYF.

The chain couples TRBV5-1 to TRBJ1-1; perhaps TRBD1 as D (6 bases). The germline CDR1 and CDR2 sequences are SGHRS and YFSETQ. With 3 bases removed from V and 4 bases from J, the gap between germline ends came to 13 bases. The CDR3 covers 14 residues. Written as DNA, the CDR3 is TGCGCCAGCAGCTGGGAGGGGGGCGGCACTGAAGCTTTCTTT. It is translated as CASSWEGGGTEAFF. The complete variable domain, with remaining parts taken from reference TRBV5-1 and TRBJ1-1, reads KAGVTQTPRYLIKTRGQQVTLSCSPISGHRSVSWYQQTPGQGLQFLFEYFSETQRNKGNFPGRFSGRQFSNSRSEMNVSTLELGDSALYLCASSWEGGGTEAFFGQGTRLTVV.

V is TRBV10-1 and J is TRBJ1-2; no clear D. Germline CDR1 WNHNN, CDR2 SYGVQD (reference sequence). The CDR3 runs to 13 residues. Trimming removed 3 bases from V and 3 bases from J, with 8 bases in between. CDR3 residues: CASSERLDYGYTF. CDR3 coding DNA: TGCGCCAGCAGTGAAAGACTGGACTATGGCTACACCTTC.

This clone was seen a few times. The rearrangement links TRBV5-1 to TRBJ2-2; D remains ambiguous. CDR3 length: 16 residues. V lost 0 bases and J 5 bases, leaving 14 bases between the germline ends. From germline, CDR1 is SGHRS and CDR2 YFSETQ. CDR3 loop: CASSLALSLETGELFF. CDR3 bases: TGCGCCAGCAGCTTGGCCTTGAGCTTGGAGACCGGGGAGCTGTTTTTT.